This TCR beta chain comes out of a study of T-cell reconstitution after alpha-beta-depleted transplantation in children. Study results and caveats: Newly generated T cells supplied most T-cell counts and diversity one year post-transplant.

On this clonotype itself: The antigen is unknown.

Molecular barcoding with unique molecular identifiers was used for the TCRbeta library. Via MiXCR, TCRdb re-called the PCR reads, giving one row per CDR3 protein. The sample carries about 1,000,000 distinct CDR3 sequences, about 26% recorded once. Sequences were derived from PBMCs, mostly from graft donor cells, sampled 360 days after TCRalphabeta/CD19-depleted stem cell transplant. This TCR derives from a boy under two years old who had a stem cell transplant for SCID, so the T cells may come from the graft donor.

The CDR3 reads CSVEDLKGARTEAFF. In DNA form, the CDR3 reads TGCAGCGTTGAAGATCTAAAGGGGGCGCGAACTGAAGCTTTCTTT. The chain has TRBV29-1 and TRBJ1-1; 7 bases are a match to TRBD1. CDR3 length equals 15 residues. The germline CDR1 and CDR2 sequences are SQVTM and ANQGSEA. The J segment lost 5 bases and the V segment lost 0 bases, leaving 9 bases of the junction unmatched.